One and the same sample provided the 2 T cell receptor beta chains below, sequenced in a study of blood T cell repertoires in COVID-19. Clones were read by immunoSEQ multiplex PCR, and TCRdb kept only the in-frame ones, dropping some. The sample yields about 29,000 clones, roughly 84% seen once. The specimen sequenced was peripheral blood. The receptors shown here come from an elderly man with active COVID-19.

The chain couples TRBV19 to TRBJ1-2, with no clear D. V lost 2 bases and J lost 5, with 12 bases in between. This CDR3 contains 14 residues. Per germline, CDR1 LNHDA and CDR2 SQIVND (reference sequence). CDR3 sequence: CASSITRGLYGYTF. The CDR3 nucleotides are TGTGCCAGTAGTATAACCCGGGGTCTATATGGCTACACCTTC.

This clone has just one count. CDR3 region: CASSPRGNSYNEQFF. CDR3 in DNA: TGTGCCAGCAGCCCTAGGGGTAACTCCTACAATGAGCAGTTCTTC. The chain carries TRBV3-1 (or the pseudogene TRBV3-2) and TRBJ2-1, with D perhaps matching TRBD1 (5 bases). Germline values: CDR1 LGHDT, CDR2 YNNKEL (reference sequence). Deletions cut 4 bases from V and 0 bases from J, with 10 bases between. CDR3 size: 15 residues.